The 27 T cell receptor beta chains given below trace back to one sample, sequenced in a study of shared clonotypes between healthy human individuals. Selected positively for CCR7 and CD45RO-negative, naive CD8 cells excluded terminally differentiated effector memory CD45RA+ cells. Sequencing used immunoSEQ multiplex PCR; TCRdb keeps in-frame clones, though not all of them. The sample lists around 2,000,000 clones, about 95% occurring once. The sample taken for sequencing was naive CD8+ T cells sorted from blood. Source of these receptors: a man aged 18 to 30 in good health.

In regard to this clone: The same CDR3 arises from other DNA sequences in this sample as well. The chain recombines TRBV7-6 with TRBJ2-3, with 8 bases lining up with TRBD2. Germline lookup yields CDR1 SGHVS and CDR2 FNYEAQ. This CDR3 region has 15 residues. Trimming at V came to 1 base and at J to 1 base, leaving 1 base not matched to a gene. CDR3 coding DNA: TGTGCCAGCAGCTTAGGGCGGGGGGGCACAGATACGCAGTATTTT. Translation gives CASSLGRGGTDTQYF.

The chain couples TRBV27 to TRBJ2-1; 7 bases map to TRBD2. CDR3 length: 14 amino acids. The J segment lost 10 bases and the V segment lost 5 bases, leaving 11 bases of the junction unmatched. Germline CDR1 MNHEY, CDR2 SMNVEV (reference sequence). The DNA of the CDR3 is TGTGCCAGCAGTCTACTTGCGGGGGAGGGGGAGCAGTTCTTC. It yields the protein CASSLLAGEGEQFF.

The rearrangement joins TRBV28 to TRBJ1-3; D remains ambiguous. Deletions cut 6 bases from V and 0 bases from J, with 12 bases between. Germline-derived CDR1 and CDR2 are MDHEN and SYDVKM. This CDR3 is built from 15 residues. Written as DNA, the CDR3 is TGTGCCAGCAGCCGGCCGGGCGGCTCTGGAAACACCATATATTTT. Translation gives CASSRPGGSGNTIYF.

A remark on this clone: This sample includes further DNA sequences coding for the same CDR3. The chain couples TRBV9 to TRBJ2-7, with 8 bases identical to TRBD1. The V gene's germline CDR1 is SGDLS and CDR2 YYNGEE. Trimming removed 4 bases from V and 2 bases from J; junction bases left unmatched: 5. The CDR3 runs to 14 residues. CDR3 protein: CASSLGQGTYEQYF. The CDR3 coding sequence is TGTGCCAGCAGCTTAGGACAGGGAACCTACGAGCAGTACTTC.

Turning to this clone: Additional DNA sequences in this sample encode the identical CDR3. The chain combines TRBV4-1 with TRBJ2-7; D possibly corresponds to TRBD1 (5 bases). Germline V gene sequence: CDR1 MGHRA, CDR2 YSYEKL. The V end lost 2 bases, the J end lost 3 bases, and 8 bases lay between the germline ends. The CDR3 is 13 amino acids. CDR3 residues: CASSQNRGYEQYF. CDR3 nucleotide sequence: TGCGCCAGCAGCCAAAATAGGGGCTACGAGCAGTACTTC.

The V call is TRBV10-2, the J call TRBJ2-7, with 8 bases that match TRBD1. J gave up 6 bases and V 10 bases, and 5 bases lay outside the gene matches. CDR1 and CDR2 from the germline V gene are WSHSY and SAAADI. This CDR3 contains 11 residues. The CDR3 loop is CAIDRGSEQYF. CDR3 nucleotide sequence: TGCGCCATCGACAGGGGTAGCGAGCAGTACTTC.

The rearrangement uses TRBV9 and TRBJ1-4, with TRBD1 identical over 7 bases. Germline CDR1 reads SGDLS; CDR2 reads YYNGEE. Losses at the gene ends were 4 bases for V and 8 bases for J; bases not matched to a gene: 11. The CDR3 contains 15 residues. CDR3: CASSPGDSEREKLFF. CDR3 DNA: TGTGCCAGCAGCCCCGGGGACAGCGAGCGCGAAAAACTGTTTTTT.

The chain links TRBV9 to TRBJ2-7; tentatively, D is TRBD2 (5 bases). The germline V and J ends were trimmed by 0 bases and 2 bases, with 21 bases remaining between them. Per germline, CDR1 SGDLS and CDR2 YYNGEE. The CDR3 loop spans 18 amino acids. The CDR3 sequence: CASSVDGLPPGKTYEQYF. Written as DNA, the CDR3 is TGTGCCAGCAGCGTAGATGGACTCCCCCCCGGGAAGACCTACGAGCAGTACTTC.

The rearrangement joins TRBV4-1 to TRBJ2-7; no firm D call. CDR1 is MGHRA and CDR2 is YSYEKL in the germline V gene. This CDR3 contains 14 residues. V lost 4 bases and J lost 3, with 13 bases in between. CDR3 nucleotides: TGCGCCAGCAGCCCCCCGGAAGGAGTCTACGAGCAGTACTTC. Amino acid sequence: CASSPPEGVYEQYF.

The chain is built from TRBV7-6 and TRBJ2-2, with D possibly matching TRBD1 (6 bases). This CDR3 comprises 16 residues. The germline V gene encodes CDR1 SGHVS and CDR2 FNYEAQ. V dropped 0 bases and J dropped 3 bases, with 11 bases sitting between them. The CDR3 protein is CASSLAGQIYTGELFF. The CDR3 region has the DNA TGTGCCAGCAGCTTAGCGGGACAAATTTACACCGGGGAGCTGTTTTTT.

J is TRBJ1-1 and V is TRBV9; 9 nucleotides align to TRBD1. This CDR3 region has 14 residues. The junction had 4 bases not matched to a gene; V was cut back by 3 bases and J by 4 bases. CDR1 is SGDLS, CDR2 YYNGEE, per germline. The CDR3 DNA reads as TGTGCCAGCAGCGGACTGACAGGGGGCACTGAAGCTTTCTTT. Protein: CASSGLTGGTEAFF. The complete variable domain, with remaining parts taken from reference TRBV9 and TRBJ1-1, reads DSGVTQTPKHLITATGQRVTLRCSPRSGDLSVYWYQQSLDQGLQFLIQYYNGEERAKGNILERFSAQQFPDLHSELNLSSLELGDSALYFCASSGLTGGTEAFFGQGTRLTVV.

The rearrangement uses TRBV9 and TRBJ2-7; D is tentatively TRBD1 or TRBD2 (7 bases each). Germline-derived CDR1 and CDR2 are SGDLS and YYNGEE. V was clipped by 3 bases and J by 0 bases, with 13 bases between them. The CDR3 contains 15 residues. CDR3 nucleotide sequence: TGTGCCAGCAGCGCGGGAGGACAGGCCTCCTACGAGCAGTACTTC. The encoded protein is CASSAGGQASYEQYF.

The V gene is TRBV27, the J gene TRBJ1-5, with D perhaps TRBD1 (5 bases). V lost 6 bases and J 2 bases, leaving 26 bases between the germline ends. Germline CDR1 reads MNHEY; CDR2 reads SMNVEV (reference sequence). CDR3 length: 19 residues. CDR3 bases: TGTGCCAGCAGCCCTCTCCCCCTCCAGGGTGGGGGTGGCAATCAGCCCCAGCATTTT. Translation gives CASSPLPLQGGGGNQPQHF.

The chain joins TRBV28 to TRBJ1-1; D ambiguous. Trimming stripped 3 bases from V and 8 bases from J, with 10 bases between. Germline CDR1 and CDR2: MDHEN and SYDVKM. This CDR3 region has 12 residues. DNA of the CDR3: TGTGCCAGCAGTTTCTTCCCTTACGAAGCTTTCTTT. Amino acids: CASSFFPYEAFF.

The J gene is TRBJ2-6, the V gene TRBV9; 11 bases are shared with TRBD1. CDR3 length: 17 residues. Germline V gene sequence: CDR1 SGDLS, CDR2 YYNGEE. V lost 3 bases to trimming and J lost 0 bases; unmatched junction nucleotides: 2. The CDR3 DNA is TGTGCCAGCAGCGCGGGACAGGGGGGCTCTGGGGCCAACGTCCTGACTTTC. It translates to CASSAGQGGSGANVLTF.

This clone showed up just once. The CDR3 region is CAISLTGAYSGNTIYF. DNA for the CDR3: TGTGCCATCAGCCTGACAGGGGCCTACTCTGGAAACACCATATATTTT. V and J are TRBV10-3 and TRBJ1-3, with 8 bases that match TRBD1. The germline gives CDR1 ENHRY, CDR2 SYGVKD. The CDR3 is 16 amino acids. V dropped 6 bases and J dropped 0; count of bases not matched to a gene: 7.

The chain is built from TRBV7-9 and TRBJ1-4, with TRBD1 as a possible D gene (5 bases). The CDR3 contains 14 residues. The germline gives CDR1 SEHNR, CDR2 FQNEAQ (reference sequence). V was pared by 4 bases and J by 8 bases, with 14 bases between. In nucleotides, the CDR3 is TGTGCCAGCAGCTCGACGAGGGAGGGGGAAAAACTGTTTTTT. Translation gives CASSSTREGEKLFF.

This rearrangement joins TRBV7-9 to TRBJ2-7; tentatively, D is TRBD1 (5 bases). Per germline, CDR1 SEHNR and CDR2 FQNEAQ (reference sequence). The CDR3 length is 15 residues. Trimming removed 5 bases at V and 2 bases at J, with 16 bases between. The DNA for the CDR3 is TGTGCCAGCAGCAATTTGTCTCAGGGTACCTACGAGCAGTACTTC. Its protein is CASSNLSQGTYEQYF.

A word on this clone: A read error may account for a junction end that differs from germline. The chain combines TRBV7-7 with TRBJ2-1; 10 nucleotides align to TRBD2. This CDR3 comprises 16 residues. Per the germline V gene, CDR1 is SSHAT and CDR2 is FNYEAQ (reference sequence). CDR3 coding DNA: TGTGCTAGCAGCTCAGTAGCGGGGGGTTTGAACAATGAGCAGTTCTTC. Its translation is CASSSVAGGLNNEQFF.

About this clone: This sample also contains other DNA sequences that code for the same CDR3. V usage is TRBV5-1 and J usage is TRBJ2-2; D not resolved. V lost 1 base and J 8 bases, leaving 6 bases between the germline ends. There are 12 residues in the CDR3. The germline V gene encodes CDR1 SGHRS and CDR2 YFSETQ. The CDR3: CASSLFSGELFF. The CDR3 coding sequence is TGCGCCAGCAGCTTGTTCTCTGGGGAGCTGTTTTTT.

The chain couples TRBV21-1 to TRBJ2-7; TRBD2, the table's D call, was not compared with the DNA. TRBV21-1 is noted as a pseudogene. CDR3 length: 15 residues. CDR3 region: CASSGSGSNHYEQYF. DNA for the CDR3: TGTGCCAGCAGCGGAAGCGGGAGCAATCACTACGAGCAGTACTTC.

This chain links TRBV7-2 with TRBJ2-7, with 8 bases aligning to TRBD1. J gave up 5 bases and V 5 bases, and 5 bases lay outside the gene matches. The germline gives CDR1 SGHTA, CDR2 FQGNSA. The CDR3 length is 13 residues. The CDR3, as DNA: TGTGCCAGCAGCACGGACAGGGTCCACGAGCAGTACTTC. Residues: CASSTDRVHEQYF.

The gene calls are TRBV28 and TRBJ1-2; tentatively, D is TRBD1 (6 bases). V was clipped by 3 bases and J by 3 bases, with 14 bases between them. The V gene's germline CDR1 is MDHEN and CDR2 SYDVKM. The CDR3 consists of 15 residues. The CDR3 loop is CASSFITDRHYGYTF. DNA of the CDR3: TGTGCCAGCAGTTTTATAACTGACAGGCACTATGGCTACACCTTC.

The CDR3 region has the DNA TGCGCCAGCAGCTCCGGGGAGGAGACAGGGCAACAGCCCCAGCATTTT. It specifies CASSSGEETGQQPQHF. The rearrangement links TRBV4-1 to TRBJ1-5; 7 bases are shared with TRBD1. Germline CDR1 is MGHRA and CDR2 is YSYEKL. Trimming removed 5 bases from V and 7 bases from J; junction bases left unmatched: 14. The CDR3 length is 16 residues.

In regard to this clone: This sample also contains other DNA sequences that code for the same CDR3. The chain joins TRBV13 to TRBJ1-3, with D tentatively TRBD1 (5 bases). Trimming left V 5 bases short and J 1 base short, with 9 bases between. The germline V gene has CDR1 PRHDT and CDR2 FYEKMQ (reference sequence). The CDR3 is 14 amino acids. The DNA of the CDR3 is TGTGCCAGCAGCCTGGGGGTTTCTGGAAACACCATATATTTT. Translated: CASSLGVSGNTIYF.

In the case of this clone: Other DNA sequences in this sample translate to the same CDR3. This sequence joins TRBV4-2 and TRBJ2-7, with D hard to call. The CDR3 totals 13 residues. The V end lost 1 base, the J end lost 0 bases, and 4 bases lay between the germline ends. The germline CDR1 and CDR2 sequences are LGHNA and YNFKEQ. Here the CDR3 DNA reads TGTGCCAGCAGCCAAGTGGGCTCCTACGAGCAGTACTTC. This encodes CASSQVGSYEQYF.

The CDR3 here is CASSLEGANEQFF. The CDR3 DNA is TGTGCCAGCAGCTTAGAGGGGGCTAATGAGCAGTTCTTC. The V and J genes are TRBV13 and TRBJ2-1, with 7 nucleotides matching TRBD1. CDR1 PRHDT and CDR2 FYEKMQ come from the germline V gene (reference sequence). V was pared by 1 base and J by 7 bases, with 1 base of the junction left unmatched. This CDR3 has 13 amino acids.